The present entry profiles one T cell receptor beta chain with its context. The data derive from a study of T cell changes during pregnancy in multiple sclerosis. Trimming cost V 5 bases and J 2 bases; bases outside gene matches: 5. Per germline, CDR1 MNHEY and CDR2 SMNVEV (reference sequence). This CDR3 is 14 amino acids long. Sequenced by immunoSEQ multiplex PCR; TCRdb stores in-frame clones only, minus some. Of tens of thousands of clones in the sample, about 93% are singletons; the top ten hold more than 0.8%. The V call is TRBV27, the J call TRBJ2-5; TRBD1 matches at 7 bases. This sample comprised peripheral blood, obtained in the first trimester of pregnancy. The sequence came from a female donor with multiple sclerosis, enrolled in a pregnancy study. CDR3: CASSPPGQQETQYF. The CDR3 DNA reads TGTGCCAGCAGTCCACCGGGACAGCAAGAGACCCAGTACTTC.